What follows are 9 T cell receptor beta chains derived from one specimen sequenced in a study of identical twins. TCRdb ran MiXCR on the 5' RACE reads and lists one entry per CDR3 protein. The sample has over 200,000 distinct CDR3 sequences; over 9.5% are singletons. Material for sequencing was memory T cells sorted from blood. The receptor set was obtained from a man aged 50-60 years in good health.

This sequence joins TRBV7-2 and TRBJ2-7; D may be TRBD1 (6 bases). Germline V gives CDR1 SGHTA, CDR2 FQGNSA. V lost 3 bases to trimming and J lost 8 bases, with 17 bases between them. The CDR3 runs 14 residues. In nucleotides, the CDR3 is TGTGCCAGCAGCTTCGAGGTGTGGCAGGGGAAGCAGTACTTC. Translation: CASSFEVWQGKQYF. Looking up the rest from reference TRBV7-2 and TRBJ2-7 gives the full variable domain: GAGVSQSPSNKVTEKGKDVELRCDPISGHTALYWYRQSLGQGLEFLIYFQGNSAPDKSGLPSDRFSAERTGGSVSTLTIQRTQQEDSAVYLCASSFEVWQGKQYFGPGTRLTVT.

This clonotype was counted only a few times. The chain joins TRBV3-1 to TRBJ2-3; TRBD1 aligns across 9 bases. J gave up 4 bases and V 1 base, and 6 bases lay outside the gene matches. Looked up from germline, CDR1 is LGHDT and CDR2 is YNNKEL (reference sequence). The CDR3 has 16 residues. The CDR3 reads CASSQAGTGTADTQYF. In nucleotides, the CDR3 is TGTGCCAGCAGCCAAGCCGGGACAGGGACGGCAGATACGCAGTATTTT.

This clonotype was picked up many times. The chain couples TRBV28 to TRBJ2-5; D is perhaps TRBD1 (6 bases). This CDR3 has 15 residues. V was cut by 7 bases and J by 5 bases, with 20 bases left in between. The germline CDR1 and CDR2 sequences are MDHEN and SYDVKM. CDR3 sequence (DNA): TGTGCCAGCAACCGAGGAGGAGCAGGGGATGAGACCCAGTACTTC. This translates into CASNRGGAGDETQYF.

This clonotype was observed many times. The chain carries TRBV6-2 or TRBV6-3 and TRBJ2-1, with 10 bases matching TRBD1. CDR1 and CDR2 (germline): MNHEY, SVGEGT. The length of the CDR3 is 17 residues. The J segment lost 8 bases and the V segment lost 2 bases, leaving 12 bases of the junction unmatched. This chain's CDR3 is CASSYPPGTGAVDEQFF. DNA of the CDR3: TGTGCCAGCAGTTACCCCCCCGGGACAGGGGCGGTAGATGAGCAGTTCTTC.

This clonotype was seen repeatedly, ten times or more. The chain combines TRBV20-1 with TRBJ2-7; 8 positions match TRBD2. Germline trimming cut 2 bases from V and 5 bases from J; bases unmatched to any gene: 17. This CDR3 comprises 17 residues. Germline V CDR1 and CDR2: DFQATT, SNEGSKA (reference sequence). Here the CDR3 reads CSARQYRIAGRIDEQYF. CDR3 in DNA: TGCAGTGCTAGACAATACCGGATAGCGGGAAGGATAGACGAGCAGTACTTC.

The chain couples TRBV4-3 to TRBJ1-1; maybe TRBD1 (5 bases). This CDR3 spans 16 amino acids. The germline CDR1 and CDR2 sequences are LGHNA and YSLEER. V dropped 4 bases and J dropped 1 base, with 16 bases sitting between them. The CDR3: CASSRTSLDRNTEAFF. CDR3 sequence (DNA): TGCGCCAGCAGCCGTACCTCACTCGACAGGAACACTGAAGCTTTCTTT.

This clonotype was seen repeatedly, ten times or more. The V gene is TRBV20-1, the J gene TRBJ1-4, with D maybe TRBD1 (5 bases). Trimming shortened V by 7 bases and J by 3 bases, and 12 bases separated the two germline ends. The CDR3 length is 13 residues. The germline V gene encodes CDR1 DFQATT and CDR2 SNEGSKA (reference sequence). The CDR3 is CSVPGPPNEKLFF. Written as DNA, the CDR3 is TGCAGTGTTCCGGGACCGCCTAATGAAAAACTGTTTTTT.

This clonotype has a count of ten or more. The chain has TRBV3-1 and TRBJ2-7; 9 positions agree with TRBD2. Trimming removed 4 bases from V and 2 bases from J; junction bases left unmatched: 15. This CDR3 region has 18 residues. CDR1 and CDR2 from the germline V gene are LGHDT and YNNKEL (reference sequence). The CDR3 spells CASSPSPIRRGRAYEQYF. Written as DNA, the CDR3 is TGTGCCAGCAGCCCCTCCCCTATTAGACGCGGGAGGGCCTACGAGCAGTACTTC.

This clonotype was seen repeatedly, ten times or more. The V gene is TRBV6-1, the J gene TRBJ1-2, with 9 bases lining up with TRBD1. The V gene's germline CDR1 is MNHNS and CDR2 SASEGT. Germline trimming cut 5 bases from V and 8 bases from J; bases unmatched to any gene: 9. The CDR3 sequence is 14 residues long. As DNA, the CDR3 is TGTGCCAGCAGTCCCGGGACAGGGTTGCGAGGCTACACCTTC. As protein: CASSPGTGLRGYTF.